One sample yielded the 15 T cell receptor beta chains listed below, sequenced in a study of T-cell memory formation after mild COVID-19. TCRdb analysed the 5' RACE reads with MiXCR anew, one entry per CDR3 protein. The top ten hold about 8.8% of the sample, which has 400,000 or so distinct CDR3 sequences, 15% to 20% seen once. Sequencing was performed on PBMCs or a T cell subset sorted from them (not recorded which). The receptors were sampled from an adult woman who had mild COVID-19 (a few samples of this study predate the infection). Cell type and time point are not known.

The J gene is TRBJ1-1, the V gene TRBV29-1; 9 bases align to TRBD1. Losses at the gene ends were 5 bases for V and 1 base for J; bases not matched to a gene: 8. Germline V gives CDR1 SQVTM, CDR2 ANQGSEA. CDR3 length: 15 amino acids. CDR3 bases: TGCAGCGTTAGAGGGGACAGGGAATCGAACACTGAAGCTTTCTTT. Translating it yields CSVRGDRESNTEAFF.

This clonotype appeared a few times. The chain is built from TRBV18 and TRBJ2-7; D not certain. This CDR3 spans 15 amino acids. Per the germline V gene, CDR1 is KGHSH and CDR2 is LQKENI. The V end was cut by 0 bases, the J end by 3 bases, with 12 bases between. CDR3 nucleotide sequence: TGTGCCAGCTCACCACCGGCCGGCGCCCTCTACGAGCAGTACTTC. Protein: CASSPPAGALYEQYF.

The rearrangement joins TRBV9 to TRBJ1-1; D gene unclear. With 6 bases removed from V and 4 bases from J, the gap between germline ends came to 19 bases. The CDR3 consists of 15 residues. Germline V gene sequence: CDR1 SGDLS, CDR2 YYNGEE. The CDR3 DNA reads TGTGCCAGCAACCCCCTCCCGGACGTGTCCACTGAAGCTTTCTTT. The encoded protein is CASNPLPDVSTEAFF.

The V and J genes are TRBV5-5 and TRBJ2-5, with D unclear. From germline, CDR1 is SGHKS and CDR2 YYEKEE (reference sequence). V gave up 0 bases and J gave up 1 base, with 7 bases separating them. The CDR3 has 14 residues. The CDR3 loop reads CASSLDVSQETQYF. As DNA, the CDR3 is TGTGCCAGCAGCTTGGATGTAAGCCAAGAGACCCAGTACTTC.

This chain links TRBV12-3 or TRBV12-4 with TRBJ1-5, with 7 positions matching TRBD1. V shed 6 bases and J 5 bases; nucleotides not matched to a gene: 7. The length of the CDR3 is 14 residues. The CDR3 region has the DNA TGTGCCAGCAGGCCTGGACAGGACCATCAGCCCCAGCATTTT. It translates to CASRPGQDHQPQHF.

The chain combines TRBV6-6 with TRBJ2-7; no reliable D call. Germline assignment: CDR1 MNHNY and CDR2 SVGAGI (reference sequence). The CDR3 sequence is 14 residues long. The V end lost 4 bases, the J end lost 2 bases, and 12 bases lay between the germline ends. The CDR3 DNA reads TGTGCCAGCAGTTTGTTGGCAACCCCCTACGAGCAGTACTTC. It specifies CASSLLATPYEQYF.

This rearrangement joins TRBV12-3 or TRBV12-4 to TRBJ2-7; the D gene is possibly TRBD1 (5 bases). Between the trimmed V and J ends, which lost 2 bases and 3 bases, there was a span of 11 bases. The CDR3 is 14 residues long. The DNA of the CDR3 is TGTGCCAGCAGTTTAATGTTTAGGGGCTACGAGCAGTACTTC. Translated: CASSLMFRGYEQYF.

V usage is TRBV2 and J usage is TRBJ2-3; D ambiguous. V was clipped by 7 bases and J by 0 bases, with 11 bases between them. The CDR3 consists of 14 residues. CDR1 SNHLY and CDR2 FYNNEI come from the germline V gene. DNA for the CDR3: TGTGCCAGCACCCCACCGACTAGCACAGATACGCAGTATTTT. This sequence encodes CASTPPTSTDTQYF.

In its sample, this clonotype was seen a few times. In nucleotides, the CDR3 is TGTGCCAGCAGCTTCAGCTTGGGGACAAGCAATCAGCCCCAGCATTTT. The encoded protein is CASSFSLGTSNQPQHF. The chain employs TRBV7-9 and TRBJ1-5; TRBD1 is a possible D gene (6 bases). The CDR3 contains 16 residues. Per germline, CDR1 SEHNR and CDR2 FQNEAQ (reference sequence). With 3 bases removed from V and 1 base from J, the gap between germline ends came to 13 bases.

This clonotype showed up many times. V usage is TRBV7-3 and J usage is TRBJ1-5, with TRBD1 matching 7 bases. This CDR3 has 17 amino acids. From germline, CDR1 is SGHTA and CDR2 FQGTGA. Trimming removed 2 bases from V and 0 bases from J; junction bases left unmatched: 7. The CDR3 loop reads CASSLGQEPYSNQPQHF. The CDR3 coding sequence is TGTGCCAGCAGCTTAGGACAGGAGCCTTATAGCAATCAGCCCCAGCATTTT.

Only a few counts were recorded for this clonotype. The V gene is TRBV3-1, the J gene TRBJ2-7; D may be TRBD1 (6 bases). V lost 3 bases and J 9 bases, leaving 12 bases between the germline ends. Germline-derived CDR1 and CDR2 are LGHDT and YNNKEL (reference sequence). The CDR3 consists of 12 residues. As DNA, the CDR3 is TGTGCCAGCAGCCATCTAACAGGGACGCAGTACTTC. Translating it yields CASSHLTGTQYF.

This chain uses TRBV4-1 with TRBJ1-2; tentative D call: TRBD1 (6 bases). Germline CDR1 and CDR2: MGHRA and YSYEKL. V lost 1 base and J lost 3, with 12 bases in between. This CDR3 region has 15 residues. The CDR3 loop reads CASSQVPGGDYGYTF. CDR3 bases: TGCGCCAGCAGCCAAGTGCCCGGGGGCGACTATGGCTACACCTTC.

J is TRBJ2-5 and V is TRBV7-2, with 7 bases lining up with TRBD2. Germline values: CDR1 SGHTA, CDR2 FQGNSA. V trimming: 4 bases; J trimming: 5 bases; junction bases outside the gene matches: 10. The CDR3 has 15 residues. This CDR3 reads CASSYNGGGRETQYF. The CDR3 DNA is TGTGCCAGCAGCTATAATGGCGGGGGAAGGGAGACCCAGTACTTC.

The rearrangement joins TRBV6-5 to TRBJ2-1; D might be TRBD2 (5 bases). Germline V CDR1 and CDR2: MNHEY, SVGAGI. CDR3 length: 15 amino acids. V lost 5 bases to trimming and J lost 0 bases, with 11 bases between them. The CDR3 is CASSPDSSSYNEQFF. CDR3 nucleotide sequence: TGTGCCAGCAGTCCGGACTCTAGCTCCTACAATGAGCAGTTCTTC.

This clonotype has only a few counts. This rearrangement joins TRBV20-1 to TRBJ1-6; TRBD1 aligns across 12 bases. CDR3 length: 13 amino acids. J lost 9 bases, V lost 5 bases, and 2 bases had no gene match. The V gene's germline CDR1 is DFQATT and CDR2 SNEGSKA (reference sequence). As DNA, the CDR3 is TGCAGTGCTGGGGACAGGGGGCTTTCACCCCTCCACTTT. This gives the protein CSAGDRGLSPLHF.